This TCR beta chain was recorded in a study of CD8+ T cells in alopecia areata (dated by TCRdb to 2017 to 2018). Context from the whole study: Treated patients were enrolled in an open-label pilot trial of oral tofacitinib at 5 to 10 mg twice daily for moderate-to-severe alopecia areata. The RNA source kit depended on sample type: the PAXgene miRNA kit for fixed scalp, the miRNeasy kit for PBMCs, and the RNeasy kit for mouse skin. In both human patients and the C3H/HeJ mouse model, the study applied high-throughput TCRbeta sequencing to look at T cell clonal expansion in alopecia areata. Tofacitinib was administered for 6 to 18 months, and 6 months of follow-up off drug were then conducted to assess delayed response and recurrence. Biopsies were taken from tofacitinib-treated patients at baseline and at 4 and 24 weeks of treatment, and a later scalp biopsy was taken in several of the tofacitinib-treated patients. Human TCRbeta sequencing covered scalp tissue and sorted CD4+ and CD8+ peripheral blood T cells from patchy and totalis/universalis alopecia areata patients and healthy controls. The SALT score, which quantifies the percentage of affected scalp surface area, was used to measure disease severity in treated patients. TCRbeta CDR3 regions were amplified by immunoSEQ multiplex PCR with 35 Vbeta forward and 13 Jbeta reverse primers. Scalp clonality was compared across normal scalp (n=4), patchy alopecia areata scalp (n=8), and alopecia totalis/universalis scalp (n=8). Paper-wide results and their limitations: Lesional scalp, especially in alopecia totalis/universalis, showed higher clonality and more expanded CD8+ clones than normal scalp, suggesting antigenic drive. Scalp TCR repertoire analysis is complicated because resident alphabeta T cells in normal human skin are also sequenced, whereas mouse skin is dominated by gammadelta T cells. Tofacitinib significantly lowered scalp clonality and the number of expanded CD8+ clones among the top 100 scalp clones. Shared TCR sequences between patients were less evident than in mice, which may be partly attributable to HLA diversity in the patient population. During tofacitinib treatment, many expanded lesional clones stuck around in both scalp and blood, and this persistence may partly explain why relapse happens after treatment is stopped. Because the treated cohort was small and had only one nonresponder, larger studies are needed to examine links between baseline CD8+ expansion and response.

Worth noting for this clone: Its antigen specificity is not known. Per-nucleotide qualities are absent, and no much larger clonotype sits a single base away.

Libraries came from the immunoSEQ multiplex PCR assay. For TCR sequencing, RNA was extracted from every sample and reverse transcribed into cDNA to serve as template. SuperScript III was used to make first-strand cDNA, primed with a 2:1 mix of oligo-dT and random hexamers. A synthetic immune receptor repertoire was used to measure amplification bias, and any remaining bias was corrected computationally. The authors processed their data as follows. Raw reads were preprocessed to remove errors, and CDR3 was defined by IMGT conventions from the conserved cysteine to phenylalanine. Clonality was computed by normalizing Shannon entropy by log2 of the number of productive unique TCRs and subtracting the result from 1. Scalp TCRbeta sequences were cross-referenced with sorted blood CD4 and CD8 repertoires so that the CD4 or CD8 identity of scalp clones could be inferred. TCRdb stores this immuneACCESS table with in-frame sequences only. Part of the clones is absent; in the studies checked, under half of the shortfall reflects unresolved V genes, and no reason is known for the rest. That table gives V, J and clone size, and the DNA gave D and trimming. For this sample there are 130,000 or so clones; around 87% appear just once. Under 15% of the sample lies in the top ten.

Here V drops 2 bases and J drops 6 bases, and the junction holds 7 bases not matched to any gene. According to the germline V gene (reference sequence), CDR1 reads MNHEY and CDR2 reads SMNVEV. The CDR3 starts with the cysteine, ends with the phenylalanine, and has 15 residues. Only the CDR3 DNA stays, 45 bases, in frame from base 1. The time point label, read with the paper, signifies: approximately 4 weeks on oral tofacitinib. Sample treatment or condition, as interpreted from the label and publication: oral pan-JAK inhibitor, 5-10 mg twice daily. Lesional scalp punch biopsies and peripheral blood were obtained from alopecia areata patients. After PBMCs were isolated by density centrifugation and stained for CD3, CD4 and CD8, a FACSAria was used to sort CD4+ and CD8+ T cells.

The V and J segments used are TRBV27 and TRBJ2-1; TRBD2 agrees with 7 junctional bases. This specimen was CD8+ T cells sorted from blood, taken at week 4, from a patient treated with tofacitinib. The sequence came from a human donor with alopecia areata. The CDR3: CASSLPTGGINEQFF. The nucleotides read TGTGCCAGCAGTTTACCCACCGGGGGGATCAATGAGCAGTTCTTC.